This TCR beta chain was captured by sequencing in a study of T cell responses to AZD1222 COVID-19 vaccine. Germline CDR1 reads SGHRS; CDR2 reads YFSETQ. CDR3 length: 14 residues. V lost 5 bases, J lost 0 bases, and 2 bases stayed unmatched. Study-wide findings and caveats: Unmutated variant regions are reportedly targeted by nearly half of spike-specific TCRs.

Measured with immunoSEQ multiplex PCR; TCRdb has only the in-frame clones, and not every one. The sample records roughly 130,000 clones, around nine tenths being singletons. About this clone itself: Its antigen remains unknown.

The chain is built from TRBV5-1 and TRBJ2-1, with TRBD2 identical over 7 bases. Sequenced material: peripheral blood, taken on day 0 of AZD1222 vaccination. The TCR sequence derives from an adult in good health. CDR3 nucleotide sequence: TGCGCCAGCAGAACTAGCGTCTCCTACAATGAGCAGTTCTTC. It encodes CASRTSVSYNEQFF.